Shown below are 8 T cell receptor beta chains from a single sample sequenced in a study of OX40 agonist ivuxolimab in advanced cancers. Libraries were prepared by immunoSEQ multiplex PCR; TCRdb keeps only in-frame clonotypes and omits some of them. In the table there are more than 85,000 clones, about 90% of which are singletons. The sequenced sample was CD4+ or CD8+ T cells sorted from blood, obtained in a trial of the OX40 agonist ivuxolimab. All receptors come from an adult with an advanced solid tumor such as melanoma, head and neck, liver or kidney cancer.

In its sample, this clone was seen once. This chain joins TRBV11-2 and TRBJ2-5; D ambiguous. The CDR3 is 13 amino acids. Germline values: CDR1 SGHAT, CDR2 FQNNGV. Trimming cost V 0 bases and J 5 bases, with 7 bases left between them. As DNA, the CDR3 is TGTGCCAGCAGCTTAGATCTGAGGGAGACCCAGTACTTC. It encodes CASSLDLRETQYF.

The J gene is TRBJ2-6, the V gene TRBV28; the D gene is possibly TRBD1 (5 bases). Germline V gives CDR1 MDHEN, CDR2 SYDVKM. Trimming took off 5 bases at V and 4 bases at J, with 15 bases between the two ends. The CDR3 runs 16 residues. The CDR3 sequence is CASSPQSGSGANVLTF. The CDR3 DNA is TGTGCCAGCAGTCCCCAGTCAGGGTCCGGGGCCAACGTCCTGACTTTC.

J is TRBJ2-2 and V is TRBV6-5; D unresolved. The CDR3 consists of 13 residues. The V and J ends lost 0 bases and 6 bases respectively, with 5 bases between them. Germline V gene data show CDR1 as MNHEY and CDR2 as SVGAGI. Here the CDR3 DNA reads TGTGCCAGCAGTTACTCGATGTCCGGGGAGCTGTTTTTT. Its translation is CASSYSMSGELFF.

The rearrangement joins TRBV5-1 to TRBJ2-2; 10 positions agree with TRBD1. The germline V gene has CDR1 SGHRS and CDR2 YFSETQ. The CDR3 has 16 amino acids. Trimming removed 4 bases from V and 1 base from J; junction bases left unmatched: 4. In DNA form, the CDR3 reads TGCGCCAGCAGCCCGAGGACAGGGGGGAACACCGGGGAGCTGTTTTTT. Amino acids: CASSPRTGGNTGELFF.

The chain has TRBV7-3 and TRBJ2-1; no definite D call. CDR1 SGHTA and CDR2 FQGTGA come from the germline V gene. V lost 2 bases to trimming and J lost 7 bases, with 9 bases between them. The CDR3 covers 13 residues. DNA for the CDR3: TGTGCCAGCAGCTTAGGCCTAGGTAATGAGCAGTTCTTC. Its protein product is CASSLGLGNEQFF.

This clone occurred once. This chain links TRBV7-9 with TRBJ1-6, with D maybe TRBD1 (6 bases). The V gene's germline CDR1 is SEHNR and CDR2 FQNEAQ (reference sequence). V gave up 2 bases and J gave up 10 bases, with 15 bases separating them. The CDR3 is made up of 15 amino acids. The CDR3 sequence is CASSLLGQGRSPLHF. CDR3 nucleotides: TGTGCCAGCAGCTTATTGGGGCAGGGGCGGTCACCCCTCCACTTT. Drawing the rest from reference TRBV7-9 and TRBJ1-6, the complete variable domain is DTGVSQNPRHKITKRGQNVTFRCDPISEHNRLYWYRQTLGQGPEFLTYFQNEAQLEKSRLLSDRFSAERPKGSFSTLEIQRTEQGDSAMYLCASSLLGQGRSPLHFGNGTRLTVT.

The chain couples TRBV19 to TRBJ2-2; D is undetermined. The CDR3 sequence is 14 residues long. CDR1 LNHDA and CDR2 SQIVND come from the germline V gene (reference sequence). The V and J ends lost 6 bases and 5 bases respectively, with 13 bases between them. CDR3 nucleotide sequence: TGTGCCAGTAGCATGCTGCTGGAGACCGGGGAGCTGTTTTTT. Translated: CASSMLLETGELFF.

Notes on this clone: One junction end disagrees with the germline gene, perhaps due to a read error. In the same sample, other DNA sequences code for this CDR3. The chain's CDR3 is CASSPPGDTGELFF. CDR3 coding DNA: TGTGCCAGCTCCCCACCGGGGGACACCGGGGAGCTGTTTTTT. The chain couples TRBV18 to TRBJ2-2, with D tentatively TRBD2 (6 bases). Looked up from germline, CDR1 is KGHSH and CDR2 is LQKENI. The CDR3 has 14 amino acids.